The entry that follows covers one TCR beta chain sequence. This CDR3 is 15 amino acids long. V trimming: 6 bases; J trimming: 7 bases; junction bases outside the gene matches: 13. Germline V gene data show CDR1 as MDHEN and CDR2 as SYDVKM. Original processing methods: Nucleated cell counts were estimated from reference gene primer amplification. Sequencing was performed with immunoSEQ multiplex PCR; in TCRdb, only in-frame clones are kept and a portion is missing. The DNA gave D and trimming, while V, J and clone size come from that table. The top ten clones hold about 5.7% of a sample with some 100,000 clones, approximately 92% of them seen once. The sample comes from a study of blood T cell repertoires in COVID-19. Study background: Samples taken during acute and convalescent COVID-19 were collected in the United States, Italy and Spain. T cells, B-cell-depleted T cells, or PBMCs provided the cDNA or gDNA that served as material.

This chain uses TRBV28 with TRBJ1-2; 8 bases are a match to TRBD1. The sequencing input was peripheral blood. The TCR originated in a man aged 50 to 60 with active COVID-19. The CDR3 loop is CASSPRGQGASGYTF. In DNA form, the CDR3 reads TGTGCCAGCAGCCCCCGGGGGCAGGGGGCGAGTGGCTACACCTTC.